This T cell receptor beta chain was identified in a study of regulatory T cells in long-lasting Graves disease. Details on this clonotype: Its antigen is unidentified.

There are 15 residues in the CDR3. Trimming pared 0 bases from V and 0 bases from J, leaving 6 bases between. Per germline, CDR1 LNHNV and CDR2 YYDKDF (reference sequence). The time point denotes: newly diagnosed GD, antithyroid drugs for less than 3 months. There was RNA extracted from PBMCs, and the TCR library was made from it. The TCR beta library used iRepertoire HTBI primers with Arm-PCR amplification of CDR3. TCRdb processed the multiplex PCR reads anew with MiXCR; each CDR3 protein has one entry. Of about 420,000 distinct CDR3 sequences in the sample, 16% are singletons; the top ten hold around a quarter. The study, taken as a whole, reports: It is possible that accuracy was reduced by the small size of the sample.

This sample was shared with a second study, whose subject was T cells in Graves' hyperthyroidism and ophthalmopathy. From that study: Hyperthyroidism patients were newly diagnosed, had disease duration under 2 months, and were aged 18 to 65 years. Clinical symptoms, serum thyroxine and TRAb, thyroid ultrasound and orbital computed tomography were used for the diagnoses.

The sequence was obtained from a young woman with Graves disease. The source material was peripheral blood mononuclear cells (PBMCs), sampled at new diagnosis, from a patient treated with antithyroid drugs. This sequence joins TRBV15 and TRBJ1-3; D uncertain. The CDR3 is CATSRDSVSGNTIYF. The CDR3 DNA is TGTGCCACCAGCAGAGACTCGGTCTCTGGAAACACCATATATTTT.